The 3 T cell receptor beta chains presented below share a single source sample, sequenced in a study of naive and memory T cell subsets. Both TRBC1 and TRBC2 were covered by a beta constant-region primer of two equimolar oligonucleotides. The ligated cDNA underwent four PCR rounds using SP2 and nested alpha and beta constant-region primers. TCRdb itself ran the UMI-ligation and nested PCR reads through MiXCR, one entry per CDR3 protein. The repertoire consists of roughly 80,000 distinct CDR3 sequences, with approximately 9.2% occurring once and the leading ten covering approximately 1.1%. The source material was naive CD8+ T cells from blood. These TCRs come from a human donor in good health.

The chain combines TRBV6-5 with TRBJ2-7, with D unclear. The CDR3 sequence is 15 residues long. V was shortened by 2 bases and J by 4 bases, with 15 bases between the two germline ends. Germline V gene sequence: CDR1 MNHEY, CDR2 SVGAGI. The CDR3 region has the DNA TGTGCCAGCAGTTACCGCGGCTCCATGGGGTACGAGCAGTACTTC. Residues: CASSYRGSMGYEQYF.

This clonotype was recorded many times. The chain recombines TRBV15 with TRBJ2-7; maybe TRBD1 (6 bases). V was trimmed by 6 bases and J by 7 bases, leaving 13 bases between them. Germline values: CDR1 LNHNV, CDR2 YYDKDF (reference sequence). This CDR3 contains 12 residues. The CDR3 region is CATRFTGSEQYF. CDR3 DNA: TGTGCCACCAGGTTTACAGGGTCAGAGCAGTACTTC.

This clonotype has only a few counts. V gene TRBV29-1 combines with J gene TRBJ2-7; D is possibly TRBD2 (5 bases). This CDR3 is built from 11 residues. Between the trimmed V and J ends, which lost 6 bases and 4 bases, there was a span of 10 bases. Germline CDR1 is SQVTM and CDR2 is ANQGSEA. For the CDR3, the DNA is TGCAGCGTCTTCCGGGGATACGAGCAGTACTTC. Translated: CSVFRGYEQYF.